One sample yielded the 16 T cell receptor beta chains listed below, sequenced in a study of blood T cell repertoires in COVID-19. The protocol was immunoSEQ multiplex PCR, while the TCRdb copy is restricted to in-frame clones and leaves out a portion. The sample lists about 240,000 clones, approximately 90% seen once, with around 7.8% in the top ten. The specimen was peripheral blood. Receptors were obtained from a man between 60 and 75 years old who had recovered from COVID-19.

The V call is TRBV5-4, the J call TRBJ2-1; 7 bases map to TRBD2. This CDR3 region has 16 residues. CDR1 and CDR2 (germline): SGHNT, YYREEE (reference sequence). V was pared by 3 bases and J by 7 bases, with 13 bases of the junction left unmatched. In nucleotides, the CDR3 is TGTGCCAGCAGCTGGCAGGTGGGGGGGGGACTGAATGAGCAGTTCTTC. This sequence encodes CASSWQVGGGLNEQFF.

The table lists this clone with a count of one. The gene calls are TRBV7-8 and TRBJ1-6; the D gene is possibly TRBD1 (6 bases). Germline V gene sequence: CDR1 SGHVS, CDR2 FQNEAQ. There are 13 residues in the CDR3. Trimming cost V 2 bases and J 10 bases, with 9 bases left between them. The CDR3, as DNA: TGTGCCAGCAGCTTACCAGGGGAATCACCCCTCCACTTT. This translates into CASSLPGESPLHF.

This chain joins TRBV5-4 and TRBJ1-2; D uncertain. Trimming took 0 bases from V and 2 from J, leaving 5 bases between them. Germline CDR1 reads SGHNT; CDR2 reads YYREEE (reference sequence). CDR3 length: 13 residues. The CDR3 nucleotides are TGTGCCAGCAGCTTGGGGCGGAACTATGGCTACACCTTC. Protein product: CASSLGRNYGYTF. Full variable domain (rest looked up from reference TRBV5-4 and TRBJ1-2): ETGVTQSPTHLIKTRGQQVTLRCSSQSGHNTVSWYQQALGQGPQFIFQYYREEENGRGNFPPRFSGLQFPNYSSELNVNALELDDSALYLCASSLGRNYGYTFGSGTRLTVV.

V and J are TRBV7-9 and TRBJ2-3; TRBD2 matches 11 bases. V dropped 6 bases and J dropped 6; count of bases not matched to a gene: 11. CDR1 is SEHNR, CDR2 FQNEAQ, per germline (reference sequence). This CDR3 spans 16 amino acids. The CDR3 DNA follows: TGTGCCAGCAGATCGAACCTTTGGACTAGCGGGGATACGCAGTATTTT. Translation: CASRSNLWTSGDTQYF. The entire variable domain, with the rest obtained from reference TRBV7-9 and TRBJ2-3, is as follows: DTGVSQNPRHKITKRGQNVTFRCDPISEHNRLYWYRQTLGQGPEFLTYFQNEAQLEKSRLLSDRFSAERPKGSFSTLEIQRTEQGDSAMYLCASRSNLWTSGDTQYFGPGTRLTVL.

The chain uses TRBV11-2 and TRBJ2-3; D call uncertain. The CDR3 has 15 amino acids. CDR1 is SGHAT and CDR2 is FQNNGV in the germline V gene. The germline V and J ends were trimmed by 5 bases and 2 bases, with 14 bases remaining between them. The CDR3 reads CASSPLRGFTDTQYF. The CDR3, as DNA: TGTGCCAGCAGCCCCTTAAGAGGATTCACAGATACGCAGTATTTT.

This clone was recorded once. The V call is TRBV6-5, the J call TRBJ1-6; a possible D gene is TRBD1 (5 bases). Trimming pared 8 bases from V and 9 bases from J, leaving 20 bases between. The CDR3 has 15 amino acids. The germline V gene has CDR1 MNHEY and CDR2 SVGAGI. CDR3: CASSRGGQWASPLHF. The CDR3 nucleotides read TGTGCCAGCTCAAGGGGAGGGCAGTGGGCTTCACCCCTCCACTTT.

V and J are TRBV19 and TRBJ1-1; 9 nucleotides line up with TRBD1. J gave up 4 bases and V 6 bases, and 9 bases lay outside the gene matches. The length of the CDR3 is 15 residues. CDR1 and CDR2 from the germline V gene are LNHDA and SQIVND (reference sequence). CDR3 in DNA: TGTGCCAGTAGGACCTCACAGGGGGCAGTCACTGAAGCTTTCTTT. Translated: CASRTSQGAVTEAFF. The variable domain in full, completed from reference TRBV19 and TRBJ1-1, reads DGGITQSPKYLFRKEGQNVTLSCEQNLNHDAMYWYRQDPGQGLRLIYYSQIVNDFQKGDIAEGYSVSREKKESFPLTVTSAQKNPTAFYLCASRTSQGAVTEAFFGQGTRLTVV.

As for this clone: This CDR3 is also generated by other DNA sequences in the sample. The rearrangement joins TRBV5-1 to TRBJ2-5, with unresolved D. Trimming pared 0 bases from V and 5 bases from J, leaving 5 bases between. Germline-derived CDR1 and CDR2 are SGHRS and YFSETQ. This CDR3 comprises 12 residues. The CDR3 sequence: CASSLAGETQYF. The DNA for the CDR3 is TGCGCCAGCAGCTTGGCTGGCGAGACCCAGTACTTC.

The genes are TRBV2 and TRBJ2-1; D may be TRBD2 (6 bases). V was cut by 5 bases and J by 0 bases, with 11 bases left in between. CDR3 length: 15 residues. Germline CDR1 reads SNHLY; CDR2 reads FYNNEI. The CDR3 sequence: CASSQRVVSYNEQFF. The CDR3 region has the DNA TGTGCCAGCAGTCAGCGGGTGGTCTCCTACAATGAGCAGTTCTTC.

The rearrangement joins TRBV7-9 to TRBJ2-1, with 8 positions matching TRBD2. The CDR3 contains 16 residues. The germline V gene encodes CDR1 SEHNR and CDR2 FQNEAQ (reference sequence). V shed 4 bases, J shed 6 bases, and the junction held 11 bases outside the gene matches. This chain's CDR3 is CASSSGRAGVVNEQFF. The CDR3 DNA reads TGTGCCAGCAGCTCCGGGAGGGCAGGGGTGGTCAATGAGCAGTTCTTC.

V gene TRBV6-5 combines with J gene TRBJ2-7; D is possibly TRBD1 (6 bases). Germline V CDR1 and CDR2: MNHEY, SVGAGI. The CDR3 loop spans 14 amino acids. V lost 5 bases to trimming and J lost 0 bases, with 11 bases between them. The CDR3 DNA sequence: TGTGCCAGCAGTCCACTGGACAGCTCCTACGAGCAGTACTTC. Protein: CASSPLDSSYEQYF.

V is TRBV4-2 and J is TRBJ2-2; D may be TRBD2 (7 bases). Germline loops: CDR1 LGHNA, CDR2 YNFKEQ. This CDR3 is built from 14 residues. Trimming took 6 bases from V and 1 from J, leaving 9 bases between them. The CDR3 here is CASRGGVNTGELFF. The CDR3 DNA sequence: TGTGCCAGCAGAGGGGGGGTGAACACCGGGGAGCTGTTTTTT.

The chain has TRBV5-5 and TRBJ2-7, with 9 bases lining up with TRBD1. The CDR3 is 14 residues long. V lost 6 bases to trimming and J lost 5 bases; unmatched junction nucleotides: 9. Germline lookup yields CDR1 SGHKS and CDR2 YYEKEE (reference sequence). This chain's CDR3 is CASNRGLSSDEQYV. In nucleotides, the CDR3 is TGTGCCAGCAACAGGGGGCTATCTTCGGACGAGCAGTACGTC.

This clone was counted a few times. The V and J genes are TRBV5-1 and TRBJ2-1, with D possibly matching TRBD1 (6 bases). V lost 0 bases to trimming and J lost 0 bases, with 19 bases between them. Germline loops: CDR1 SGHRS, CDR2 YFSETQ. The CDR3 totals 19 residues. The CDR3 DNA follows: TGCGCCAGCAGCTTGGTCGGGACATTCTCCTTTCTCTCCTACAATGAGCAGTTCTTC. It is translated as CASSLVGTFSFLSYNEQFF.

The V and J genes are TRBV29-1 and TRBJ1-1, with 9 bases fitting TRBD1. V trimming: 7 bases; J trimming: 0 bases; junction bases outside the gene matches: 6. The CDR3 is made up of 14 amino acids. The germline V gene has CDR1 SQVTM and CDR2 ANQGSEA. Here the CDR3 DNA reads TGCAGCGCCCGGACAGGGGACGTGAACACTGAAGCTTTCTTT. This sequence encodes CSARTGDVNTEAFF.

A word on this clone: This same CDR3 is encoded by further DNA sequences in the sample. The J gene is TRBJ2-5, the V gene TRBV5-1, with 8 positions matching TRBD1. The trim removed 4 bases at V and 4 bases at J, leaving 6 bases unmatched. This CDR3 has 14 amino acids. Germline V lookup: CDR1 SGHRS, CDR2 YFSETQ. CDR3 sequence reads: CASSLGQGGETQYF. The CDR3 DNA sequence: TGCGCCAGCAGCCTCGGACAGGGAGGAGAGACCCAGTACTTC.